The 6 T cell receptor beta chains listed next were all sequenced from one sample in a study of blood T cell repertoires in COVID-19. Method: immunoSEQ multiplex PCR; TCRdb's copy keeps in-frame clones and lacks some. The data show 300,000 to 400,000 clones, approximately 88% seen once. Input material: peripheral blood. These receptors all come from a man aged 30 to 45 with COVID-19, enrolled during active disease.

The chain uses TRBV28 and TRBJ2-2, with D possibly matching TRBD1 (6 bases). V was clipped by 7 bases and J by 6 bases, with 15 bases between them. Germline V gene data show CDR1 as MDHEN and CDR2 as SYDVKM. The CDR3 sequence is 14 residues long. CDR3 sequence: CASNNLQGPGELFF. DNA of the CDR3: TGTGCCAGCAATAATTTACAGGGACCCGGGGAGCTGTTTTTT.

This rearrangement joins TRBV28 to TRBJ1-2; 10 bases align to TRBD1. The J segment lost 7 bases and the V segment lost 2 bases, leaving 7 bases of the junction unmatched. This CDR3 is 15 amino acids long. From germline, CDR1 is MDHEN and CDR2 SYDVKM. The CDR3 DNA is TGTGCCAGCAGTTTACGGGACAGGGGTGTGGGTGGCTACACCTTC. Its translation: CASSLRDRGVGGYTF.

The chain couples TRBV7-2 to TRBJ2-5; D is possibly TRBD2 (5 bases). From germline, CDR1 is SGHTA and CDR2 FQGNSA. This CDR3 has 16 amino acids. V dropped 1 base and J dropped 3 bases, with 15 bases sitting between them. The CDR3 loop reads CASSLGRLSLKETQYF. CDR3 DNA sequence: TGTGCCAGCAGCTTAGGCAGACTATCTTTAAAAGAGACCCAGTACTTC.

The rearrangement uses TRBV6-5 and TRBJ2-1; 7 bases are a match to TRBD2. The CDR3 spans 12 residues. Per germline, CDR1 MNHEY and CDR2 SVGAGI. V lost 5 bases and J lost 8; bases outside the gene matches: 3. The CDR3 DNA reads TGTGCCAGCAGTCAGGCGGGAGATGAGCAGTTCTTC. Protein: CASSQAGDEQFF.

The CDR3 reads CASSLGGGHSNQPQHF. The CDR3 region has the DNA TGTGCCAGCAGTTTAGGCGGCGGCCATAGCAATCAGCCCCAGCATTTT. The chain has TRBV27 and TRBJ1-5; D is undetermined. The CDR3 length is 16 residues. Germline assignment: CDR1 MNHEY and CDR2 SMNVEV (reference sequence). V lost 2 bases and J lost 0, with 11 bases in between.

The rearrangement links TRBV7-2 to TRBJ1-5; TRBD1 aligns across 8 bases. The V gene end was trimmed by 1 base and the J gene end by 6 bases; junction bases not matched to a gene: 2. Germline-derived CDR1 and CDR2 are SGHTA and FQGNSA. The CDR3 totals 14 residues. The CDR3 is CASSLGTGSQPQHF. The CDR3 DNA reads as TGTGCCAGCAGCTTAGGGACAGGGAGTCAGCCCCAGCATTTT.